This TCR beta chain emerged from a study of blood T cell repertoires in COVID-19. In the study overall: Whether acute or convalescent, the COVID-19 samples came from the United States, Italy and Spain. The cDNA or gDNA used as material had been derived from T cells, B-cell-depleted T cells, or PBMCs.

This clone turned up a few times. Original processing notes: Scientists estimated how many nucleated cells there were by amplifying reference gene primers. Sequencing used immunoSEQ multiplex PCR; TCRdb keeps in-frame clones, though not all of them. That table gives V, J and clone size, and the DNA gave D and trimming. The sample has tens of thousands of clones, 80% to 90% seen once; the top ten hold around 25%. Sequences were obtained from peripheral blood. This TCR came from a man aged 60-69 years with acute or convalescent COVID-19.

Here the CDR3 DNA reads TGTGCCACTTCTGACCTAGCGGGGCAAGTTCCGACAGATACGCAGTATTTT. Amino acids: CATSDLAGQVPTDTQYF. This chain uses TRBV28 with TRBJ2-3, with 9 bases that match TRBD2. The CDR3 loop spans 17 amino acids. The V gene end was trimmed by 10 bases and the J gene end by 3 bases; junction bases not matched to a gene: 17. The germline V gene has CDR1 MDHEN and CDR2 SYDVKM.